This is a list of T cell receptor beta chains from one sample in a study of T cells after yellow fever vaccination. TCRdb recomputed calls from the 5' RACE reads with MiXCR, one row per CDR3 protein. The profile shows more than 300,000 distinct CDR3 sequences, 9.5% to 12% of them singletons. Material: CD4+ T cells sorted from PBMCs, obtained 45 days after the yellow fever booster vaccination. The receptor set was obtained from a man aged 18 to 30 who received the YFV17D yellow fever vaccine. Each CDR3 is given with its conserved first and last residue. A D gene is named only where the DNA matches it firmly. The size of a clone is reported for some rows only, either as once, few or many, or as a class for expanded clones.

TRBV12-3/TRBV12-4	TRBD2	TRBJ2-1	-	TGTGCCAGCAGGGGACTAGCGGGGGGGCGCGATAGAGTGAGAGAGCAGTTCTTC	CASRGLAGGRDRVREQFF
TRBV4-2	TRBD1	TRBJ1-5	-	TGTGCCAGCAGCCAAGACCGGGACAGGGGGCCGGAATTAAGCAATCAGCCCCAGCATTTT	CASSQDRDRGPELSNQPQHF
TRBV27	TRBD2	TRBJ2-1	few	TGTGCCAGCAGTCCGGGACTAGCGGGGGTCTATGAGCAGTTCTTC	CASSPGLAGVYEQFF
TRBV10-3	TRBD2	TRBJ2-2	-	TGTGCCATCAGGGGCGCGGGGGGTCGCACCGGGGAGCTGTTTTTT	CAIRGAGGRTGELFF
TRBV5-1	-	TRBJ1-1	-	TGCGCCAGTACCCCAGAAATGAACACTGAAGCTTTCTTT	CASTPEMNTEAFF
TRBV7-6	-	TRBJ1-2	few	TGTGCCAGCAGCTTTTCCTATTCAGGGCTTGGCTACACCTTC	CASSFSYSGLGYTF
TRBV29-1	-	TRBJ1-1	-	TGCAGCGTTGTGGTGAACACTGAAGCTTTCTTT	CSVVVNTEAFF
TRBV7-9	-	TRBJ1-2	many	TGTGCCAGCAGCTTATCCGGGAATGGCTACACCTTC	CASSLSGNGYTF
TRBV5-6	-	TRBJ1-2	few	TGTGCCAGCAGCAAAAGGGACGGATCTTCCTACACCTTC	CASSKRDGSSYTF
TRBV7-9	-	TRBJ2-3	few	TGTGCCAGCAGCGCACAAGCGAACACAGATACGCAGTATTTT	CASSAQANTDTQYF
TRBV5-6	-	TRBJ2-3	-	TGTGCCAGCAGTCCCGACGTTAGCACAGTTACGCAGTATTTT	CASSPDVSTVTQYF
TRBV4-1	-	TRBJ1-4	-	TGCGCCAGCAGAGGCAGGGAAAATGAAAAACTGTTTTTT	CASRGRENEKLFF
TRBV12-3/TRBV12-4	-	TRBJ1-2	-	TGTGCCAGCAGCCTAACCTCCGGGGTGGGCTACACCTTC	CASSLTSGVGYTF
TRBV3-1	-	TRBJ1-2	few	TGTGCCAGCAGCCAAGCCCAGGGCGCCCGGTATGGCTACACCTTC	CASSQAQGARYGYTF
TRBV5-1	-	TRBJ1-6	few	TGCGCCAGCAGCCGGGTTACTGATTCACCCCTCCACTTT	CASSRVTDSPLHF
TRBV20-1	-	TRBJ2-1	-	TGCAGTGCTTCAGGGGATTCTGAGCAGTTCTTC	CSASGDSEQFF
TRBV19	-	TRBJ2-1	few	TGTGCCAGTAGTATCGCTTGGGTGTCCGATGAGCAGTTCTTC	CASSIAWVSDEQFF
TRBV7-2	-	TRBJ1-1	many	TGTGCCAGCAACTTACCGGCGCAAAGAGCTTTCTTT	CASNLPAQRAFF
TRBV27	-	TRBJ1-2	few	TGTGCCAGCAGCAGATTCGGGGGGCTTTCATCCGGTAACTATGGCTACACCTTC	CASSRFGGLSSGNYGYTF
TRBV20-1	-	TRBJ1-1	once	TGCAGTGCCGTAAGGGAAATGAACACTGAAGCTTTCTTT	CSAVREMNTEAFF
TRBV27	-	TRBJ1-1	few	TGTGCCAGCAGTTGGGCTGGGAACACTGAAGCTTTCTTT	CASSWAGNTEAFF
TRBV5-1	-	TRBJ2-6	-	TGCGCCAGCAGCCCGAGGAACTCTGGGGCCAACGTCCTGACTTTC	CASSPRNSGANVLTF
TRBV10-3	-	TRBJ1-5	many	TGTGCCATCAGTGAGTCGAGTCAGCCCCAGCATTTT	CAISESSQPQHF
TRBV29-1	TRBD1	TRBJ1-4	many	TGCAGCGTACAGGGGGCAACTAATGAAAAACTGTTTTTT	CSVQGATNEKLFF
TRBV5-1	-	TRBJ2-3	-	TGCGCCAGCAGCTTGATGGGGGGAGCTAGCACAGATACGCAGTATTTT	CASSLMGGASTDTQYF
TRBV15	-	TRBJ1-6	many	TGTGCCACCAGCAGAGATCAGGGTTTAAATTCACCCCTCCACTTT	CATSRDQGLNSPLHF
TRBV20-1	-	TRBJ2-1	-	TGCAGTGCTAGAGGGCCGTACAATGAGCAGTTCTTC	CSARGPYNEQFF
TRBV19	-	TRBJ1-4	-	TGTGCCAGTACCCGGGGAGGTGAAAAACTGTTTTTT	CASTRGGEKLFF
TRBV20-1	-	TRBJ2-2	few	TGCAGTGCTAGAGACCGGACAACTAACACCGGGGAGCTGTTTTTT	CSARDRTTNTGELFF
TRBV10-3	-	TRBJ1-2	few	TGTGCCATCAGTTCCCCCATCTATGGCTACACCTTC	CAISSPIYGYTF
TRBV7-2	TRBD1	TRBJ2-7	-	TGTGCCAGCAGCATAAACAGGGGGATCTACGAGCAGTACTTC	CASSINRGIYEQYF
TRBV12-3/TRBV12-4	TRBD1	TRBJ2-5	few	TGTGCCAGCAGTTTATTTCAGGGGGCTTCAGAGACCCAGTACTTC	CASSLFQGASETQYF
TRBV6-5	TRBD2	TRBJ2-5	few	TGTGCCAGCAGTGCTCACAGCGGGGGCCCCGAGACCCAGTACTTC	CASSAHSGGPETQYF
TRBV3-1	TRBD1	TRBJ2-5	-	TGTGCCAGCAGCCAAGGGGGCGACAGGGGAGAGACCCAGTACTTC	CASSQGGDRGETQYF
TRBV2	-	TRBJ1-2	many	TGTGCCAGCAGGCGAGTGCCCGTTTCGGGTGGCTACACCTTC	CASRRVPVSGGYTF
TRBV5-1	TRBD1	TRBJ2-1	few	TGCGCCAGCAGTTGGGGGACAGGGGGGCACAATGAGCAGTTCTTC	CASSWGTGGHNEQFF
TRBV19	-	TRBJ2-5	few	TGTGCCAGTAGTGTGGCGCTCGGAGAGACCCAGTACTTC	CASSVALGETQYF
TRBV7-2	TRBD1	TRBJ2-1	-	TGTGCCAGCAGCTTAGTGCAACAGGGGAACGAGCAGTTCTTC	CASSLVQQGNEQFF
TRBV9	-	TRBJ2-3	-	TGTGCCAGCAGCGTAGGAGTGATAGACGATGGAGATACGCAGTATTTT	CASSVGVIDDGDTQYF
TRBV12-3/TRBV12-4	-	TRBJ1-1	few	TGTGCCAGCGAAGTATCCGGATTTTACACTGAAGCTTTCTTT	CASEVSGFYTEAFF
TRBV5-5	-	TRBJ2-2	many	TGTGCCAGCAGCTTGTATATCGGGGAGCTGTTTTTT	CASSLYIGELFF
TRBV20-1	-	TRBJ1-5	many	TGCAGTGCTGGGTATAGCAATCAGCCCCAGCATTTT	CSAGYSNQPQHF
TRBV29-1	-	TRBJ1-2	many	TGCAGCGTTACCCTCAGCGTGGGCTACACCTTC	CSVTLSVGYTF
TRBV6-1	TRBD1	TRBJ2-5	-	TGTGCCAGCAGTCGGGACAGGACCCGCCAAGAGACCCAGTACTTC	CASSRDRTRQETQYF
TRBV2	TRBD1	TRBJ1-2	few	TGTGCCAGCAGGCCCGGGACAGGGAACTATGGCTACACCTTC	CASRPGTGNYGYTF